The clone carrying this T cell receptor (beta chain) was detected ten times or more. Its antigen is not identified. Time point indicated: healthy volunteer bleed at 6 weeks. Extraction of total RNA was performed on unfractionated whole blood. The source of the sample is a study of human T cells and chemical hapten exposure. Study background: Variation in per-sample TCR yields came mainly from small pooled library volume differences.

Germline values: CDR1 KGHDR, CDR2 SFDVKD. The length of the CDR3 is 18 residues. The V gene end was trimmed by 2 bases and the J gene end by 3 bases; junction bases not matched to a gene: 9. Unique molecular identifiers were attached to individual cDNA molecules within the library. TCRdb reanalysed the RACE reads using MiXCR and keeps one entry per CDR3 protein. The sample includes roughly 71,000 distinct CDR3 sequences, about 5.7% of them seen just once. Overall study results and limits: TCRs at a frequency above 1 in 1000 stayed unchanged with DPC sensitization.

The chain has TRBV24-1 and TRBJ2-3, with TRBD2 matching 11 bases. What was sequenced was whole blood. The clonotype comes from a female donor in good health. Some clones in this sample may be carry-over from other donors' samples. The CDR3 region has the DNA TGTGCCACCAGTGATTCCCCGGGTCTAGCGGGAGGAACAGATACGCAGTATTTT. The encoded protein is CATSDSPGLAGGTDTQYF.